The 20 T cell receptor beta chains below all came from one sample that was sequenced in a study of OX40 agonist ivuxolimab in advanced cancers. TCRdb's table, derived via immunoSEQ multiplex PCR, lists solely in-frame clones and lacks some. The profile covers about 100,000 clones, with around 94% appearing a single time and around 0.17% taken by the ten largest. Source: CD4+ or CD8+ T cells sorted from blood, taken in a trial of the OX40 agonist ivuxolimab. The origin of the receptors is an adult with an advanced solid tumor such as melanoma, head and neck, liver or kidney cancer.

The chain joins TRBV4-1 to TRBJ1-2; weak D call: TRBD1 (5 bases). CDR3 length: 15 residues. Germline loops: CDR1 MGHRA, CDR2 YSYEKL. Trimming left V 1 base short and J 6 bases short, with 15 bases between. CDR3 coding DNA: TGCGCCAGCAGCCAAGTTGGGTCCAGGGTAGATGGCTACACCTTC. This gives the protein CASSQVGSRVDGYTF.

The chain has TRBV19 and TRBJ1-1; no definite D call. The ends were cut back, 3 bases at V and 4 bases at J, with 15 bases in the middle. The CDR3 runs to 15 residues. CDR1 LNHDA and CDR2 SQIVND come from the germline V gene (reference sequence). CDR3 nucleotides: TGTGCCAGTAGTATTACCCTCTTAATCCTCACTGAAGCTTTCTTT. It yields the protein CASSITLLILTEAFF.

This clone has just one count. This sequence joins TRBV10-3 and TRBJ1-4, with D tentatively TRBD1 (5 bases). This CDR3 has 16 amino acids. Germline CDR1 is ENHRY and CDR2 is SYGVKD. V lost 0 bases and J 4 bases, leaving 12 bases between the germline ends. The CDR3 protein is CAISESGPGGNEKLFF. CDR3 bases: TGTGCCATCAGTGAGTCGGGGCCCGGGGGTAATGAAAAACTGTTTTTT.

This clone has a handful of counts. The genes are TRBV5-1 and TRBJ1-1; maybe TRBD1 (6 bases). Germline CDR1 reads SGHRS; CDR2 reads YFSETQ. Trimming pared 4 bases from V and 1 base from J, leaving 11 bases between. The CDR3 extends over 14 amino acids. Here the CDR3 DNA reads TGCGCCAGCAGCCATCAGACAGGGAACACTGAAGCTTTCTTT. This sequence encodes CASSHQTGNTEAFF.

The chain recombines TRBV11-1 with TRBJ2-1, with 8 bases fitting TRBD2. Per the germline V gene, CDR1 is SGHAT and CDR2 is FQDESV (reference sequence). The CDR3 sequence is 15 residues long. The V gene end was trimmed by 1 base and the J gene end by 5 bases; junction bases not matched to a gene: 4. CDR3 DNA sequence: TGTGCCAGCAGCTTAGGTGGTAGCGGGGACAATGAGCAGTTCTTC. This codes for CASSLGGSGDNEQFF.

The rearrangement joins TRBV7-3 to TRBJ2-3; TRBD1 agrees at 9 bases. The CDR3 length is 14 residues. The germline V gene has CDR1 SGHTA and CDR2 FQGTGA. Germline trimming cut 5 bases from V and 4 bases from J; bases unmatched to any gene: 4. The CDR3 nucleotides are TGTGCCAGCAGCCGGGACAGGGATTCAGATACGCAGTATTTT. It encodes CASSRDRDSDTQYF.

This clone was seen a handful of times. The chain joins TRBV11-3 to TRBJ2-1; D gene unclear. The CDR3 totals 12 residues. V lost 1 base and J 8 bases, leaving 6 bases between the germline ends. Germline CDR1 reads SGHNT; CDR2 reads YENEEA. CDR3 in DNA: TGTGCCAGCAGCTTAGCCCCGCATGAGCAGTTCTTC. Residues: CASSLAPHEQFF. Full variable domain (outside the CDR3, taken from reference TRBV11-3 and TRBJ2-1): EAGVVQSPRYKIIEKKQPVAFWCNPISGHNTLYWYLQNLGQGPELLIRYENEEAVDDSQLPKDRFSAERLKGVDSTLKIQPAELGDSAVYLCASSLAPHEQFFGPGTRLTVL.

The chain has TRBV11-2 and TRBJ1-2, with TRBD1 identical over 9 bases. Germline V gene lookup returns CDR1 SGHAT and CDR2 FQNNGV. Trimming at V came to 6 bases and at J to 2 bases, leaving 7 bases not matched to a gene. The CDR3 length is 15 residues. CDR3 loop: CASSPTGTGNYGYTF. The CDR3 region has the DNA TGTGCCAGCAGTCCAACCGGGACAGGGAACTATGGCTACACCTTC.

The V gene is TRBV5-8, the J gene TRBJ2-5; D may match TRBD1 or TRBD2 (5 bases each). Germline CDR1 is SGHTS and CDR2 is YDEGEE. The V gene lost 4 bases and the J gene lost 4 bases, with 17 bases spanning the gap. The CDR3 extends over 15 amino acids. This chain's CDR3 is CASSLWGNGVETQYF. The DNA for the CDR3 is TGTGCCAGCAGCCTGTGGGGGAACGGGGTAGAGACCCAGTACTTC.

The CDR3 nucleotides read TGCGCCAGCAGCCAGTCGGGGAACGATCAGCCCCAGCATTTT. This gives the protein CASSQSGNDQPQHF. V is TRBV5-1 and J is TRBJ1-5; D gene ambiguous. Germline V gene lookup returns CDR1 SGHRS and CDR2 YFSETQ. Trimming stripped 4 bases from V and 5 bases from J, with 13 bases between. CDR3 length: 14 amino acids.

V and J are TRBV9 and TRBJ2-3, with TRBD2 matching over 16 bases. This CDR3 contains 18 residues. V lost 0 bases and J lost 6; bases outside the gene matches: 7. Germline CDR1 SGDLS, CDR2 YYNGEE. The CDR3 sequence: CASSVEGLAGGPRDTQYF. For the CDR3, the DNA is TGTGCCAGCAGCGTAGAGGGACTAGCGGGGGGGCCGAGGGATACGCAGTATTTT.

V gene TRBV30 combines with J gene TRBJ1-2; D unclear. Germline assignment: CDR1 GTSNPN and CDR2 SVGIG (reference sequence). The germline V and J ends were trimmed by 0 bases and 7 bases, with 6 bases remaining between them. This CDR3 has 11 residues. The CDR3 spells CAWSVLSGYTF. In DNA, the CDR3 is TGTGCCTGGAGTGTACTCTCTGGCTACACCTTC.

The rearrangement links TRBV9 to TRBJ1-1; TRBD1 might be the D (5 bases). The V and J ends lost 0 bases and 11 bases respectively, with 20 bases between them. Germline V gene data show CDR1 as SGDLS and CDR2 as YYNGEE. The CDR3 is 15 residues long. The CDR3 nucleotides read TGTGCCAGCAGCGTAGAGGGCGGGGCGACCAAGATGGCTTTCTTT. Its translation: CASSVEGGATKMAFF.

The gene calls are TRBV18 and TRBJ1-1; TRBD1 might be the D (5 bases). V was cut by 3 bases and J by 6 bases, with 14 bases left in between. CDR1 is KGHSH and CDR2 is LQKENI in the germline V gene. The CDR3 runs 14 residues. CDR3 in amino acids: CASSPTQGISEAFF. CDR3 in DNA: TGTGCCAGCTCACCGACGCAGGGAATTTCTGAAGCTTTCTTT.

The chain combines TRBV7-3 with TRBJ1-3; D gene uncertain. Germline V lookup: CDR1 SGHTA, CDR2 FQGTGA. The CDR3 contains 15 residues. The ends were cut back, 6 bases at V and 4 bases at J, with 16 bases in the middle. The CDR3 here is CASSPGGSLGNTIYF. CDR3 sequence (DNA): TGTGCCAGCAGTCCGGGAGGGTCACTCGGAAACACCATATATTTT.

The J gene is TRBJ1-1, the V gene TRBV21-1. TRBV21-1 is labeled a pseudogene. The CDR3 covers 14 residues. The CDR3 nucleotides read TGTGCCAGCAGCCGGGGCGGGATGAACACTGAAGCTTTCTTT. Translated: CASSRGGMNTEAFF.

This sequence joins TRBV5-1 and TRBJ1-1; 10 nucleotides agree with TRBD1. Germline values: CDR1 SGHRS, CDR2 YFSETQ. This CDR3 spans 16 amino acids. V dropped 0 bases and J dropped 7; count of bases not matched to a gene: 9. The CDR3 coding sequence is TGCGCCAGCAGCTTGGTTGCGGGACAGGGGCCCTATGAAGCTTTCTTT. It encodes CASSLVAGQGPYEAFF.

This chain joins TRBV27 and TRBJ1-2; D not resolved. Germline values: CDR1 MNHEY, CDR2 SMNVEV (reference sequence). V was clipped by 6 bases and J by 3 bases, with 11 bases between them. The CDR3 totals 13 residues. The CDR3 coding sequence is TGTGCCAGCAGCCCCCTGAGCCACTATGGCTACACCTTC. Its translation: CASSPLSHYGYTF.

The rearrangement uses TRBV9 and TRBJ2-3; D may be TRBD1 (5 bases). Germline V gene sequence: CDR1 SGDLS, CDR2 YYNGEE. This CDR3 spans 16 amino acids. Between the trimmed V and J ends, which lost 2 bases and 2 bases, there was a span of 15 bases. The DNA of the CDR3 is TGTGCCAGCAGCGTCAGCATCCAGGGTCCCACAGATACGCAGTATTTT. Translated, it gives CASSVSIQGPTDTQYF.

The chain joins TRBV9 to TRBJ1-1; the D gene is possibly TRBD1 (5 bases). Germline CDR1 reads SGDLS; CDR2 reads YYNGEE. This CDR3 contains 14 residues. Trimming shortened V by 0 bases and J by 4 bases, and 10 bases separated the two germline ends. The CDR3 spells CASSVVGVGTEAFF. Here the CDR3 DNA reads TGTGCCAGCAGCGTAGTGGGGGTTGGCACTGAAGCTTTCTTT.